These T cell receptor beta chains were read from a single sample in a study of beta chain features in type 1 diabetes. Sequencing used immunoSEQ multiplex PCR; TCRdb keeps in-frame clones, though not all of them. The data contain 350,000 or so clones, roughly 21% of them singletons. Sequenced sample: naive CD4+ T cells from blood. The receptors shown here come from a woman aged 18-29 years in good health. The CDR3 runs from the conserved cysteine through the conserved F or W. Each record gives: V gene, CDR3 protein.

>TRBV7-9
CASSLALGTSDGYTF
>TRBV7-9
CASSRGTGNQPQHF
>TRBV27
CASRAASSYNEQFF
>TRBV15
CATELAGADTQYF
>TRBV5-4
CASSFSGTGYNEQFF
>TRBV7-9
CASSPGAATDTQYF
>TRBV18
CASSPGEGNSPLHF
>TRBV5-1
CASSLTPPSNEQFF
>TRBV5-4
CASSSDTYGYTF
>TRBV29-1
CSVNPGGSVNTEAFF
>TRBV29-1
CSVEDSTQYF
>TRBV9
CASSVAGYEQFF
>TRBV7-9
CASSLTGDTQYF
>TRBV5-1
CASGQDYGYTF
>TRBV2
CASSDTPGGPSGANVLTF
>TRBV29-1
CSVELSPAGYGYTF
>TRBV2
CASSSDRTNYGYTF
>TRBV7-9
CASSLDPKPETQYF
>TRBV18
CASSREGNTEAFF
>TRBV6-5
CASSLVPSGRAETQYF
>TRBV7-3
CASSLYVASGGTDTQYF
>TRBV18
CASSPSPGGPQYF
>TRBV18
CASSPTIGGGLNEQFF
>TRBV18
CASSRQGFSSTDTQYF
>TRBV6-5
CASSYSRGQTYGYTF
>TRBV7-9
CASSLGGGAYNEQFF
>TRBV30
CAWTLGGKEQYF
>TRBV5-4
CASSLRTGGGTDTQYF
>TRBV5-1
CASSLRQMDRATEAFF
>TRBV6-5
CASRRGQGAPLHF
>TRBV7-9
CASSLGESSEKLFF
>TRBV6-5
CAATGGYGYTF
>TRBV9
CASSVGLQGTHEQYF
>TRBV7-9
CASILLGGGPETQYF
>TRBV27
CASSNTGTGDEQFF
>TRBV6-5
CASRPLTGGGYTF
>TRBV5-4
CASSLAGPGLNYGYTF
>TRBV5-4
CASSLGSSYNEQFF
>TRBV30
CAWSRNLGARETQYF
>TRBV7-3
CASSLRPPELFF
>TRBV9
CASSVETALFSGELFF
>TRBV5-1
CASSFLGGKSSYEQYF
>TRBV7-3
CASSIGLGSYNEQFF
>TRBV5-1
CASSPSLDRAPGAFF
>TRBV9
CASSRSTGASTEAFF
>TRBV5-1
CASSFTSGIYNEQFF
>TRBV9
CASSGDRGRYSGANVLTF
>TRBV5-4
CASSPDQGFRETQYF
>TRBV6-6
CASSYTHGGEQYF
>TRBV10-3
CAISEGQNTEAFF
>TRBV7-9
CASSSVDRGPEAFF
>TRBV4-1
CASSQPGADTQYF
>TRBV30
CAWSVGTSDNEQFF